Listed below are T cell receptor beta chains from one sample, sequenced in a study of shared clonotypes between healthy human individuals. Sequenced by immunoSEQ multiplex PCR; TCRdb stores in-frame clones only, minus some. The sample records 2 million to 2.5 million clones, 85% to 95% being singletons. Sequencing was carried out using naive CD8+ T cells from PBMCs. The receptors here all came from a man between 18 and 29 years old in good health. Some clones in this sample may be carry-over from other donors' samples. Both conserved end residues are part of each CDR3. The D gene is left open where the match is weak. The size of a clone is reported for some rows only, either as once, few or many, or as a class for expanded clones.

abundance | j_gene | v_gene | d_gene | CDR3nt | CDR3aa
- | TRBJ2-7 | TRBV30 | TRBD2 | TGTGCCTGGAGCGGCGGGAGCTACGAGCAGTACTTC | CAWSGGSYEQYF
- | TRBJ2-1 | TRBV9 | TRBD2 | TGTGCCAGCAGCGACCGGGAGGCCCGCTACAATGAGCAGTTCTTC | CASSDREARYNEQFF
- | TRBJ2-1 | TRBV28 | - | TGTGCCAGCAACCCAATGGGGGGTGAGCAGTTCTTC | CASNPMGGEQFF
- | TRBJ2-7 | TRBV7-3 | - | TGTGCCAGCAGCCAAGGTGGGGGTGGACACGAGCAGTACTTC | CASSQGGGGHEQYF
- | TRBJ2-2 | TRBV4-1 | TRBD2 | TGCGCCAGCAGCCAGGGACTAGCTAGGGAGCTGTTTTTT | CASSQGLARELFF
- | TRBJ2-1 | TRBV5-8 | TRBD2 | TGTGCCAGCAGCCCCTCTAGCGGGAGAGCCCTCTACAATGAGCAGTTCTTC | CASSPSSGRALYNEQFF
- | TRBJ1-4 | TRBV7-9 | TRBD1 | TGTGCCAGCAGGACAGGGGCTAATGAAAAACTGTTTTTT | CASRTGANEKLFF
- | TRBJ2-1 | TRBV9 | - | TGTGCCAGCAGCGTAGCTATGGCGGGATCTTTCGGTGAGCAGTTCTTC | CASSVAMAGSFGEQFF
- | TRBJ2-7 | TRBV28 | TRBD2 | TGTGCCAGCAGCTGGACTAGCTTGGTCTACGAGCAGTACTTC | CASSWTSLVYEQYF
- | TRBJ2-7 | TRBV14 | - | TGTGCCAGCAGCCAAGAATGGGGGTACGACTACGAGCAGTACTTC | CASSQEWGYDYEQYF
once | TRBJ1-1 | TRBV5-1 | TRBD1 | TGCGCCAGCAGCTTTATTAGACAGGGGAACACTGAAGCTTTCTTT | CASSFIRQGNTEAFF
- | TRBJ2-7 | TRBV27 | - | TGTGCCAGCAGTTTATGGAGGACAGCTCGAGCCTACGAGCAGTACTTC | CASSLWRTARAYEQYF
- | TRBJ2-7 | TRBV2 | - | TGTGCCAGCAGTGAAAGGCAGGTGGACGAGCAGTACTTC | CASSERQVDEQYF